Shown below are 19 T cell receptor beta chains from a single sample sequenced in a study of cytomegalovirus exposure and HLA in healthy donors. PCR involved 60 Vbeta and 13 Jbeta primers. Profiling relied on immunoSEQ multiplex PCR, and the TCRdb table lists in-frame clones only, not all of them. The sample carries under 250,000 clones, approximately 79% recorded once. The sequencing sample was made of PBMCs. The receptor set was obtained from a man aged 50-59 years in good health and CMV-seronegative.

V is TRBV30 and J is TRBJ2-7, with D perhaps matching TRBD1 (5 bases). Trimming shortened V by 4 bases and J by 1 base, and 11 bases separated the two germline ends. Per germline, CDR1 GTSNPN and CDR2 SVGIG (reference sequence). The CDR3 extends over 13 amino acids. The chain's CDR3 is CAWNKGNSYEQYF. The CDR3 DNA reads TGTGCCTGGAACAAGGGGAATTCCTACGAGCAGTACTTC.

CDR3 coding DNA: TGTGCCACCTCCTATGACAGGGAATACAATGAGCAGTTCTTC. Encoded protein: CATSYDREYNEQFF. This chain connects TRBV21-1 to TRBJ2-1; whether TRBD1, the table's D call, matches the DNA was not checked. TRBV21-1 counts as a pseudogene. This CDR3 contains 14 residues.

This chain uses TRBV9 with TRBJ2-3, with TRBD1 matching over 8 bases. J was trimmed by 2 bases and V by 3 bases; bases with no gene match: 11. Germline V gene lookup returns CDR1 SGDLS and CDR2 YYNGEE. This CDR3 is 17 amino acids long. Here the CDR3 reads CASSENRDRRLTDTQYF. The CDR3 nucleotides are TGTGCCAGCAGCGAGAACCGGGACAGGCGACTCACAGATACGCAGTATTTT.

This rearrangement joins TRBV6-5 to TRBJ2-1; 13 nucleotides align to TRBD2. The length of the CDR3 is 15 residues. Germline assignment: CDR1 MNHEY and CDR2 SVGAGI. Trimming cost V 4 bases and J 4 bases; bases outside gene matches: 1. CDR3 DNA sequence: TGTGCCAGCAGTTGGACTAGCGGGAGTTACAATGAGCAGTTCTTC. Its translation is CASSWTSGSYNEQFF.

The chain is built from TRBV2 and TRBJ1-5; D is unresolved. V was shortened by 4 bases and J by 5 bases, with 9 bases between the two germline ends. The CDR3 loop spans 13 amino acids. CDR1 and CDR2 from the germline V gene are SNHLY and FYNNEI. In DNA, the CDR3 is TGTGCCAGCAGTGGTACAGATTATCAGCCCCAGCATTTT. Amino acids: CASSGTDYQPQHF.

This sequence joins TRBV7-3 and TRBJ2-5; 9 bases line up with TRBD1. Looked up from germline, CDR1 is SGHTA and CDR2 is FQGTGA. This CDR3 spans 15 amino acids. Trimming cost V 4 bases and J 5 bases; bases outside gene matches: 8. The CDR3 protein is CASSSGTGLKETQYF. DNA of the CDR3: TGTGCCAGCAGCTCTGGGACAGGGTTAAAGGAGACCCAGTACTTC.

The chain employs TRBV18 and TRBJ2-3, with a possible D match to TRBD2 (5 bases). This CDR3 contains 15 residues. Per the germline V gene, CDR1 is KGHSH and CDR2 is LQKENI. V lost 6 bases and J lost 6, with 19 bases in between. Here the CDR3 DNA reads TGTGCCAGCTCCCTTGCCGCTACTAGAGCTGATACGCAGTATTTT. Translating gives CASSLAATRADTQYF.

The CDR3 DNA reads as TGTGCCAGCAGCATAAAACTAGCGGGAGACTACGAGCAGTACTTC. Residues: CASSIKLAGDYEQYF. The chain recombines TRBV7-9 with TRBJ2-7; TRBD2 matches 11 bases. The germline V gene encodes CDR1 SEHNR and CDR2 FQNEAQ (reference sequence). This CDR3 spans 15 amino acids. Germline trimming cut 5 bases from V and 3 bases from J; bases unmatched to any gene: 6.

This chain joins TRBV30 and TRBJ1-3; TRBD1 might be the D (6 bases). Trimming pared 0 bases from V and 0 bases from J, leaving 9 bases between. Per the germline V gene, CDR1 is GTSNPN and CDR2 is SVGIG (reference sequence). The CDR3 length is 15 residues. CDR3 in DNA: TGTGCCTGGAGTGTAGGACAGAGCTCTGGAAACACCATATATTTT. It translates to CAWSVGQSSGNTIYF.

This clone has a handful of counts. The chain has TRBV5-4 and TRBJ2-1, with 9 bases identical to TRBD1. With V trimmed by 0 bases and J by 9 bases, 4 bases remained unmatched. Germline CDR1 reads SGHNT; CDR2 reads YYREEE (reference sequence). The CDR3 runs 14 residues. The CDR3 region is CASSLGDRVIEQFF. CDR3 DNA: TGTGCCAGCAGCTTGGGGGACAGGGTTATTGAGCAGTTCTTC.

The chain couples TRBV27 to TRBJ2-2; D not certain. This CDR3 has 14 amino acids. The V end was cut by 2 bases, the J end by 1 base, with 5 bases between. Germline V CDR1 and CDR2: MNHEY, SMNVEV (reference sequence). CDR3 residues: CASSLRENTGELFF. In DNA, the CDR3 is TGTGCCAGCAGTTTACGAGAGAACACCGGGGAGCTGTTTTTT.

V is TRBV5-1 and J is TRBJ2-3, with a possible D match to TRBD2 (5 bases). CDR3 length: 16 amino acids. CDR1 and CDR2 from the germline V gene are SGHRS and YFSETQ. Trimming stripped 0 bases from V and 4 bases from J, with 15 bases between. CDR3 DNA sequence: TGCGCCAGCAGCTTGGGGATAGCGAAGGTGTCAGATACGCAGTATTTT. Amino acids: CASSLGIAKVSDTQYF.

The CDR3 bases are TGTGCCAGTAGTCGGAACGGGGACAGGGGTAATAGCAATCAGCCCCAGCATTTT. This codes for CASSRNGDRGNSNQPQHF. The rearrangement joins TRBV19 to TRBJ1-5, with 10 bases aligning to TRBD1. Losses at the gene ends were 5 bases for V and 0 bases for J; bases not matched to a gene: 10. The CDR3 spans 18 residues. Germline CDR1 reads LNHDA; CDR2 reads SQIVND (reference sequence).

The chain employs TRBV13 and TRBJ2-2; perhaps TRBD2 as D (6 bases). Germline assignment: CDR1 PRHDT and CDR2 FYEKMQ (reference sequence). This CDR3 contains 15 residues. V shed 8 bases and J shed 6 bases, with 19 bases lying between them. The CDR3 DNA follows: TGTGCCAGCTCTGAGGGCGGGAAGAGTGCCGGGGAGCTGTTTTTT. It yields the protein CASSEGGKSAGELFF.

The chain recombines TRBV7-9 with TRBJ2-5, with D possibly being TRBD1 (6 bases). The CDR3 extends over 16 amino acids. V was clipped by 3 bases and J by 0 bases, with 14 bases between them. Germline loops: CDR1 SEHNR, CDR2 FQNEAQ (reference sequence). The CDR3 bases are TGTGCCAGCAGCTTTAGGGACAAGGGGGACCAAGAGACCCAGTACTTC. It is translated as CASSFRDKGDQETQYF.

This clone appeared once. The genes are TRBV5-1 and TRBJ2-7; 9 bases are shared with TRBD1. Germline assignment: CDR1 SGHRS and CDR2 YFSETQ. The CDR3 runs to 15 residues. V was pared by 3 bases and J by 2 bases, with 6 bases of the junction left unmatched. CDR3 in amino acids: CASSYGTGSTYEQYF. In DNA, the CDR3 is TGCGCCAGCAGCTATGGGACAGGGTCTACCTACGAGCAGTACTTC.

This clone occurred once. V and J are TRBV6-6 and TRBJ1-1; D is possibly TRBD1 (6 bases). Trimming pared 5 bases from V and 0 bases from J, leaving 16 bases between. Germline V gene lookup returns CDR1 MNHNY and CDR2 SVGAGI (reference sequence). There are 16 residues in the CDR3. The CDR3 DNA reads as TGTGCCAGCAGTCTCCGGACAGTCGGTATGAACACTGAAGCTTTCTTT. This codes for CASSLRTVGMNTEAFF.

The chain employs TRBV28 and TRBJ2-7; D remains unclear. The V gene lost 6 bases and the J gene lost 3 bases, with 15 bases spanning the gap. Germline CDR1 MDHEN, CDR2 SYDVKM. CDR3 size: 14 residues. CDR3 residues: CASSLDGLVYEQYF. CDR3 bases: TGTGCCAGCAGCCTCGACGGGTTAGTCTACGAGCAGTACTTC.

The rearrangement uses TRBV6-5 and TRBJ2-6; D remains ambiguous. This CDR3 spans 15 amino acids. Germline lookup yields CDR1 MNHEY and CDR2 SVGAGI. V lost 6 bases and J lost 0, with 9 bases in between. CDR3 bases: TGTGCCAGCAGGATAATGAGCTCTGGGGCCAACGTCCTGACTTTC. This encodes CASRIMSSGANVLTF.